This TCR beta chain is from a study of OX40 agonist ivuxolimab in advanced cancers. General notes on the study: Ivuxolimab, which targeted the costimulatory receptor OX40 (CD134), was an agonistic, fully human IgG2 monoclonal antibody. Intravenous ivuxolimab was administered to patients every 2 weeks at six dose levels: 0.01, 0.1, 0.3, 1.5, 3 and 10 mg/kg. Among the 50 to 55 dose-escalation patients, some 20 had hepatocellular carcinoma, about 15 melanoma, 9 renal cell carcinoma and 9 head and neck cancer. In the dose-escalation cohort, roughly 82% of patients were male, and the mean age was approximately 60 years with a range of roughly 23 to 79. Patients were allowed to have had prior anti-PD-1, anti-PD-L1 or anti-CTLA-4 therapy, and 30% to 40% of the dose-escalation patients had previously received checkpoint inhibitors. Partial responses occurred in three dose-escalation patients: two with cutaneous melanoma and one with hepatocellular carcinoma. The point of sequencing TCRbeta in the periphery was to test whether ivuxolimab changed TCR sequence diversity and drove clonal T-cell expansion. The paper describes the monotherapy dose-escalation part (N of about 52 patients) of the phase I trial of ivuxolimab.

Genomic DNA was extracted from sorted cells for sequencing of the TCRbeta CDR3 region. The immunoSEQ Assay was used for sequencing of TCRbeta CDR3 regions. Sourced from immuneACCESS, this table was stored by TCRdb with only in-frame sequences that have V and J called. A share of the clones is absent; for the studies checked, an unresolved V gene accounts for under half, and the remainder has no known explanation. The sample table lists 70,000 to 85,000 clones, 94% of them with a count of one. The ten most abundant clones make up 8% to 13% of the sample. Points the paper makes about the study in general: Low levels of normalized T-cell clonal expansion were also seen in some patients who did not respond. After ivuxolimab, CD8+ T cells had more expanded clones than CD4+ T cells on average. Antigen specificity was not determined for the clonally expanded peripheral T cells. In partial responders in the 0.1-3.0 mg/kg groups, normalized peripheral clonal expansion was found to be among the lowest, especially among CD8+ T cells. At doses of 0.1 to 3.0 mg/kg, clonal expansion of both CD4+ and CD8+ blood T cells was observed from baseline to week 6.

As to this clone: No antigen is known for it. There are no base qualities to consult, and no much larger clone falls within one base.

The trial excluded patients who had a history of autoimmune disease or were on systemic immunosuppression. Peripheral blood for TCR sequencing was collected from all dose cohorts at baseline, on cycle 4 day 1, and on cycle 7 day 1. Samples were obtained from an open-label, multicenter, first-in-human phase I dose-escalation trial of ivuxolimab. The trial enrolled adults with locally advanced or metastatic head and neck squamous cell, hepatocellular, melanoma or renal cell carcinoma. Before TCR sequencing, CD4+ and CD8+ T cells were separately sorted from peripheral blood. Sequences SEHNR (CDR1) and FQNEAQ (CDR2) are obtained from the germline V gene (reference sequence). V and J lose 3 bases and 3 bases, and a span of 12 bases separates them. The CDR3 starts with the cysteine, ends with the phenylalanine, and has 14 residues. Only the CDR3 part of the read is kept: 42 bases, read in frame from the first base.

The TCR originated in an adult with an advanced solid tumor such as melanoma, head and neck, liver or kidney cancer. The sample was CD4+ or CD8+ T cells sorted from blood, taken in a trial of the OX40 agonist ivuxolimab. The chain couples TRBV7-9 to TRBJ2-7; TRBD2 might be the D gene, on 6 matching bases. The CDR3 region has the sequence CASSFGSEDYEQYF. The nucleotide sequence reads TGTGCCAGCAGCTTCGGGAGTGAAGACTACGAGCAGTACTTC.